A selection of T cell receptor beta chains follows, all from one sample in a study of blood T cell repertoires in COVID-19. Here immunoSEQ multiplex PCR was the method, and the copy in TCRdb shows in-frame clones only, minus some. The sample lists some 110,000 clones, around 85% occurring once. Material for sequencing was peripheral blood. The source of these receptors is a woman at least 80 years old with COVID-19, enrolled during active disease. CDR3s include the opening cysteine and the closing phenylalanine or tryptophan. The D gene is left open where the match is weak. Rows may omit the clone size; those that give it use once, few, many or a size class.

clone_size	d_call	v_call	j_call	cdr3_aa	cdr3_nt
once	TRBD1	TRBV9	TRBJ1-5	CASSPGDSSPGNQPQHF	TGTGCCAGCAGCCCGGGGGACAGCTCCCCAGGCAATCAGCCCCAGCATTTT
-	TRBD2	TRBV12-3/TRBV12-4	TRBJ2-7	CASAGEKYEQYF	TGTGCCAGCGCGGGAGAGAAATACGAGCAGTACTTC
-	TRBD2	TRBV6-2/TRBV6-3	TRBJ2-1	CASSLLAGASGRYNEQFF	TGTGCCAGCAGTTTGCTAGCTGGGGCTAGCGGGAGATACAATGAGCAGTTCTTC
-	TRBD1	TRBV6-5	TRBJ1-2	CASSYSVGTGREGYTF	TGTGCCAGCAGTTACTCTGTGGGGACAGGGAGAGAGGGCTACACCTTC
few	TRBD2	TRBV4-2	TRBJ2-2	CASSLVSGGTNTGELFF	TGTGCCAGCAGCCTTGTTAGCGGGGGAACGAACACCGGGGAGCTGTTTTTT
-	TRBD1	TRBV4-3	TRBJ2-7	CASSQTDRGRYEQYF	TGCGCCAGCAGCCAAACGGACAGGGGGCGATACGAGCAGTACTTC
-	TRBD1	TRBV5-5	TRBJ1-6	CASSFGTGSSPLHF	TGTGCCAGCAGCTTCGGGACAGGGTCTTCACCCCTCCACTTT
-	-	TRBV15	TRBJ2-7	CATSRGGEYEQYF	TGTGCCACCAGCAGAGGGGGGGAGTACGAGCAGTACTTC
-	TRBD1	TRBV10-3	TRBJ2-3	CAISDKGARTDTQYF	TGTGCCATCAGTGACAAGGGGGCCCGCACAGATACGCAGTATTTT
-	-	TRBV19	TRBJ1-1	CASNRAGYTEAFF	TGTGCCAGTAACAGGGCCGGGTATACTGAAGCTTTCTTT
few	TRBD2	TRBV7-8	TRBJ2-2	CASSFVRGAGELFF	TGTGCCAGCAGCTTTGTTCGGGGGGCCGGGGAGCTGTTTTTT
-	TRBD1	TRBV10-3	TRBJ2-2	CAIGWTGETGELFF	TGTGCCATCGGGTGGACAGGGGAAACCGGGGAGCTGTTTTTT
-	-	TRBV9	TRBJ1-1	CASSASTYRDTEAFF	TGTGCCAGCAGCGCTTCGACATACAGGGACACTGAAGCTTTCTTT
once	TRBD2	TRBV7-9	TRBJ2-1	CASSLATGLAGGGQFF	TGTGCCAGCAGCTTAGCGACGGGACTAGCGGGAGGAGGGCAGTTCTTC
-	TRBD1	TRBV3-1/TRBV3-2	TRBJ1-5	CASSHGQGNQPQHF	TGTGCCAGCAGCCACGGACAGGGAAATCAGCCCCAGCATTTT
-	TRBD2	TRBV29-1	TRBJ2-3	CSVLRGDLTDTQYF	TGCAGCGTTTTACGGGGGGACCTCACAGATACGCAGTATTTT
-	TRBD2	TRBV11-2	TRBJ2-1	CASSLVASGTQFF	TGTGCCAGCAGCTTAGTGGCTAGCGGGACACAGTTCTTC
-	-	TRBV3-1/TRBV3-2	TRBJ1-3	CASSQYIAGLENTIYF	TGTGCCAGCAGCCAATACATAGCAGGGTTAGAAAACACCATATATTTT
-	-	TRBV27	TRBJ1-3	CASSRGGGNTIYF	TGTGCCAGCAGTCGAGGGGGTGGAAACACCATATATTTT
-	TRBD2	TRBV6-5	TRBJ2-5	CASSYGLAGGGGTQYF	TGTGCCAGCAGTTACGGACTAGCGGGAGGGGGTGGGACCCAGTACTTC
-	-	TRBV7-2	TRBJ2-7	CASSVRGGDAYEQYF	TGTGCCAGCAGCGTCCGGGGCGGGGACGCCTACGAGCAGTACTTC
-	-	TRBV29-1	TRBJ1-1	CSVSDGTMNTEAFF	TGCAGCGTTTCCGACGGGACTATGAACACTGAAGCTTTCTTT
-	TRBD1	TRBV3-1/TRBV3-2	TRBJ1-5	CASSHRTGENQPQHF	TGTGCCAGCAGCCACAGGACAGGGGAAAATCAGCCCCAGCATTTT
-	TRBD2	TRBV18	TRBJ2-1	CASSPPGAGGLYNEQFF	TGTGCCAGCTCACCACCGGGGGCGGGAGGACTCTACAATGAGCAGTTCTTC
-	-	TRBV7-3	TRBJ2-7	CASSFRVLGYEQYF	TGTGCCAGCAGCTTCAGGGTCTTGGGATACGAGCAGTACTTC
-	-	TRBV11-2	TRBJ2-3	CASSARADVFLATQYF	TGTGCCAGCAGCGCCCGAGCGGACGTTTTCTTAGCGACGCAGTATTTT
-	-	TRBV3-1/TRBV3-2	TRBJ1-3	CASSQTISGNTIYF	TGTGCCAGCAGCCAGACAATCTCTGGAAACACCATATATTTT
-	-	TRBV5-8	TRBJ2-7	CASSPQGSLREQYF	TGTGCCAGCAGCCCCCAGGGATCCCTCCGCGAGCAGTACTTC
-	-	TRBV28	TRBJ1-5	CAAQGVDSNQPQHF	TGTGCCGCACAAGGAGTAGATAGCAATCAGCCCCAGCATTTT
-	TRBD1	TRBV6-4	TRBJ2-1	CASSEFQGADEQFF	TGTGCCAGCAGTGAATTTCAGGGGGCAGATGAGCAGTTCTTC
-	TRBD1	TRBV2	TRBJ1-2	CASSEGPGGVIGSYGYTF	TGTGCCAGCAGTGAAGGTCCAGGGGGCGTAATTGGAAGCTATGGCTACACCTTC
-	-	TRBV2	TRBJ2-1	CASSVDSHNEQFF	TGTGCCAGCAGTGTAGACAGCCACAATGAGCAGTTCTTC
few	TRBD2	TRBV6-5	TRBJ2-1	CAGSSGRVPYNEQFF	TGTGCCGGATCTAGCGGGAGGGTGCCCTACAATGAGCAGTTCTTC
-	TRBD2	TRBV9	TRBJ2-3	CASSAETSGSRWDTQYF	TGTGCCAGCAGCGCCGAGACTAGCGGGAGTCGTTGGGATACGCAGTATTTT
-	-	TRBV7-2	TRBJ1-1	CASSLVFRGPEAFF	TGTGCCAGCAGCTTAGTGTTTAGGGGCCCTGAAGCTTTCTTT
-	-	TRBV20-1	TRBJ1-5	CSARTGEPQHF	TGCAGTGCTAGGACCGGGGAGCCCCAGCATTTT
-	-	TRBV19	TRBJ1-4	CASGLEATNEKLFF	TGTGCCAGCGGGCTGGAGGCAACTAATGAAAAACTGTTTTTT
-	TRBD2	TRBV5-1	TRBJ2-3	CASSLRSSGRGPDTQYF	TGCGCCAGCAGCTTAAGGTCTAGCGGGAGGGGTCCAGATACGCAGTATTTT
-	-	TRBV3-1/TRBV3-2	TRBJ1-6	CASSQASSGGNNSPLHF	TGTGCCAGCAGCCAAGCTTCCTCCGGGGGTAATAATTCACCCCTCCACTTT
-	-	TRBV5-1	TRBJ1-2	CASSPPLPQNYGYTF	TGCGCCAGCAGCCCCCCCCTCCCCCAGAACTATGGCTACACCTTC
-	-	TRBV27	TRBJ1-3	CASSPGVPFSGNTIYF	TGTGCCAGCAGTCCCGGGGTTCCCTTCTCTGGAAACACCATATATTTT
-	TRBD2	TRBV11-2	TRBJ2-7	CASSLDREVHEQYF	TGTGCCAGCAGCTTGGATCGGGAGGTGCACGAGCAGTACTTC
-	TRBD2	TRBV6-1	TRBJ2-3	CASSGWTSGRRTDTQYF	TGTGCCAGCAGTGGGTGGACTAGCGGGAGACGCACAGATACGCAGTATTTT
-	-	TRBV7-9	TRBJ2-7	CASSFPNGSSYEQYF	TGTGCCAGCAGCTTCCCCAATGGGAGCTCCTACGAGCAGTACTTC
-	TRBD2	TRBV2	TRBJ2-3	CASSEQTSGITYTQYF	TGTGCCAGCAGTGAACAGACTAGCGGGATCACTTATACGCAGTATTTT
once	TRBD1	TRBV5-1	TRBJ2-7	CASRLSPTGAYEQYF	TGCGCCAGCAGACTGAGCCCAACAGGGGCCTACGAGCAGTACTTC
-	TRBD1	TRBV3-1/TRBV3-2	TRBJ2-2	CASSQALTGGTNTGELFF	TGTGCCAGCAGCCAAGCCTTAACAGGGGGTACGAACACCGGGGAGCTGTTTTTT
-	TRBD1	TRBV28	TRBJ1-2	CASSTTGGIYGYTF	TGTGCCAGCAGTACTACAGGGGGCATTTATGGCTACACCTTC
-	-	TRBV10-3	TRBJ1-1	CAISDKGVNTEAFF	TGTGCCATCAGTGATAAGGGGGTGAACACTGAAGCTTTCTTT
-	-	TRBV18	TRBJ2-7	CASSGDFRYEQYF	TGTGCCAGCTCAGGGGACTTCCGTTACGAGCAGTACTTC
-	TRBD1	TRBV9	TRBJ1-6	CASSASQGASSPLHF	TGTGCCAGCAGCGCGTCACAGGGGGCGAGTTCACCCCTCCACTTT
-	TRBD1	TRBV9	TRBJ1-3	CASSAAHPGQGSSSGNTIYF	TGTGCCAGCAGCGCAGCTCATCCGGGACAGGGTAGTTCCTCTGGAAACACCATATATTTT
-	-	TRBV28	TRBJ2-2	CASSFDPRARNTGELFF	TGTGCCAGCAGTTTTGATCCCAGGGCGCGGAACACCGGGGAGCTGTTTTTT
-	-	TRBV27	TRBJ1-2	CASSLGTGTNYGYTF	TGTGCCAGCAGTTTAGGTACAGGCACTAACTATGGCTACACCTTC
-	-	TRBV28	TRBJ1-2	CASSLGAGARYGYTF	TGTGCCAGCAGTTTAGGTGCAGGGGCGAGATATGGCTACACCTTC
-	-	TRBV29-1	TRBJ1-5	CSVNTGLGQPQHF	TGCAGCGTCAACACAGGGCTCGGGCAGCCCCAGCATTTT
-	-	TRBV19	TRBJ1-2	CASSTHVKQSYGYTF	TGTGCCAGTAGTACCCATGTTAAACAGAGCTATGGCTACACCTTC
once	-	TRBV2	TRBJ2-5	CASSVSSFQETQYF	TGTGCCAGCAGTGTTTCTAGTTTTCAAGAGACCCAGTACTTC
-	-	TRBV7-8	TRBJ1-1	CASSQPSGSVNTEAFF	TGTGCCAGCAGCCAACCCAGCGGTAGCGTCAACACTGAAGCTTTCTTT
once	-	TRBV6-5	TRBJ2-2	CASSYSSVVGELFF	TGTGCCAGCAGTTACTCTAGCGTGGTCGGGGAGCTGTTTTTT